The T cell receptor beta chain under discussion was sequenced for a study of T cell changes during pregnancy in multiple sclerosis. Only in-frame clones appear in the TCRdb table, and some are missing; sequencing was by immunoSEQ multiplex PCR. The sample records around 88,000 clones, 85% to 95% being singletons. Germline-derived CDR1 and CDR2 are SGHRS and YFSETQ. With V trimmed by 2 bases and J by 3 bases, 0 bases remained unmatched. This CDR3 region has 14 residues. Sequencing used peripheral blood, obtained in the first trimester of pregnancy. This rearrangement joins TRBV5-1 to TRBJ2-5, with 11 bases that match TRBD2. This TCR was sampled from a female donor with multiple sclerosis, enrolled in a pregnancy study. CDR3 loop: CASSLLAGEETQYF. As DNA, the CDR3 is TGCGCCAGCAGCTTACTAGCGGGAGAAGAGACCCAGTACTTC.